This TCR beta chain comes out of a study of cytomegalovirus exposure and HLA in healthy donors. The donors (healthy individuals) were bone marrow donors. Comment on this clone: Antigen specificity is unknown.

PCR involved 60 Vbeta and 13 Jbeta primers. TCRdb keeps only in-frame clones here, not all; method: immunoSEQ multiplex PCR. This sample's clone table lists about 200,000 clones. Study-wide results and caveats: The investigators catalogued 164 TCR beta chains as cytomegalovirus-associated.

The CDR3 extends over 15 amino acids. Germline V lookup: CDR1 SGHRS, CDR2 YFSETQ. Between the trimmed V and J ends, which lost 2 bases and 0 bases, there was a span of 10 bases. This receptor was obtained from a girl aged 2-10 years in good health and CMV-seropositive. What was sequenced was PBMCs. The V gene is TRBV5-1, the J gene TRBJ2-3; D might be TRBD2 (6 bases). CDR3 residues: CASSFGAGSTDTQYF. Here the CDR3 DNA reads TGCGCCAGCAGCTTCGGAGCGGGTAGCACAGATACGCAGTATTTT.